Below are 18 T cell receptor beta chains sequenced from a single sample in a study of shared clonotypes between healthy human individuals. The data were produced by immunoSEQ multiplex PCR, yet TCRdb's version contains in-frame clones alone and is incomplete. The sample records fewer than 2.5 million clones, 93% being singletons. Sequenced: naive CD4+ T cells from PBMCs. Subset here: CD45RA+ positively selected. The origin of the receptors is a man between 18 and 29 years old in good health. Some clones in this sample may be carry-over from other donors' samples.

This rearrangement joins TRBV18 to TRBJ1-1, with 7 bases matching TRBD1. CDR1 KGHSH and CDR2 LQKENI come from the germline V gene. With 3 bases clipped from V and 4 bases from J, the junction kept 5 bases outside the gene matches. This CDR3 is 14 amino acids long. In DNA, the CDR3 is TGTGCCAGCTCACCCTCGTACAGGGGCACTGAAGCTTTCTTT. Translation gives CASSPSYRGTEAFF. The variable domain in full, with the rest retrieved from reference TRBV18 and TRBJ1-1, is NAGVMQNPRHLVRRRGQEARLRCSPMKGHSHVYWYRQLPEEGLKFMVYLQKENIIDESGMPKERFSAEFPKEGPSILRIQQVVRGDSAAYFCASSPSYRGTEAFFGQGTRLTVV.

This clone was counted once. This chain joins TRBV27 and TRBJ1-1; 9 bases line up with TRBD1. The CDR3 sequence is 15 residues long. The germline CDR1 and CDR2 sequences are MNHEY and SMNVEV (reference sequence). The ends lost 5 bases at V and 12 bases at J; junction bases unmatched: 16. CDR3: CASSPRTGATGLPFF. CDR3 in DNA: TGTGCCAGCAGTCCCCGGACAGGGGCTACCGGACTGCCTTTCTTT.

V gene TRBV7-2 combines with J gene TRBJ1-2; D remains ambiguous. Looked up from germline, CDR1 is SGHTA and CDR2 is FQGNSA. The V end was cut by 0 bases, the J end by 14 bases, with 19 bases between. CDR3 length equals 14 residues. The CDR3 DNA reads TGTGCCAGCAGCTTAGCCCCGGTGGGAACAGAAAAGACCTTC. Encoded protein: CASSLAPVGTEKTF.

CDR3 DNA sequence: TGTGCCAGCAGTTTATTTCGGCAACTTTCCTACGAGCAGTACTTC. It translates to CASSLFRQLSYEQYF. This chain uses TRBV28 with TRBJ2-7; D not resolved. Germline CDR1 and CDR2: MDHEN and SYDVKM. This CDR3 has 15 residues. V was pared by 1 base and J by 1 base, with 11 bases between.

Notes on this clone: Additional DNA sequences in this sample encode the identical CDR3. This chain joins TRBV5-1 and TRBJ2-5; D may correspond to TRBD1 or TRBD2 (6 bases each). CDR3 length: 14 residues. The V end lost 2 bases, the J end lost 3 bases, and 11 bases lay between the germline ends. Germline assignment: CDR1 SGHRS and CDR2 YFSETQ. This CDR3 reads CASSLGGIEETQYF. The CDR3 coding sequence is TGCGCCAGCAGCTTAGGGGGGATCGAAGAGACCCAGTACTTC.

The V and J genes are TRBV10-3 and TRBJ2-5; D uncertain. The V end lost 3 bases, the J end lost 5 bases, and 19 bases lay between the germline ends. The CDR3 contains 16 residues. From germline, CDR1 is ENHRY and CDR2 SYGVKD. The CDR3: CAISDGRLNAHETQYF. In DNA form, the CDR3 reads TGTGCCATCAGTGACGGGCGTCTCAATGCCCACGAGACCCAGTACTTC.

To note about this clone: Other DNA sequences in this sample translate to the same CDR3. This chain links TRBV20-1 with TRBJ2-3; D is ambiguous. The CDR3 has 11 residues. The V end lost 1 base, the J end lost 5 bases, and 4 bases lay between the germline ends. Germline CDR1 DFQATT, CDR2 SNEGSKA (reference sequence). The CDR3 reads CSARGEDTQYF. The CDR3 coding sequence is TGCAGTGCTAGAGGGGAAGATACGCAGTATTTT.

The J gene is TRBJ2-3, the V gene TRBV10-3; weak D call: TRBD2 (5 bases). Trimming removed 3 bases at V and 4 bases at J, with 20 bases between. CDR1 and CDR2 (germline): ENHRY, SYGVKD. This CDR3 is 17 amino acids long. CDR3 amino acids: CAISEGSAAGSSDTQYF. The CDR3 DNA reads as TGTGCCATCAGTGAAGGAAGTGCCGCGGGCTCATCAGATACGCAGTATTTT.

The V gene is TRBV5-1, the J gene TRBJ2-2; 9 bases map to TRBD1. V was clipped by 1 base and J by 6 bases; unmatched bases: 7. This CDR3 comprises 16 residues. Germline-derived CDR1 and CDR2 are SGHRS and YFSETQ. In DNA, the CDR3 is TGCGCCAGCAGCTTGACAGGGACAGGGTCATCCGGGGAGCTGTTTTTT. Its translation: CASSLTGTGSSGELFF. The variable domain in full, completed from reference TRBV5-1 and TRBJ2-2, reads KAGVTQTPRYLIKTRGQQVTLSCSPISGHRSVSWYQQTPGQGLQFLFEYFSETQRNKGNFPGRFSGRQFSNSRSEMNVSTLELGDSALYLCASSLTGTGSSGELFFGEGSRLTVL.

This clone was counted a single time. The rearrangement joins TRBV30 to TRBJ2-3; TRBD2 might be the D (6 bases). With 4 bases removed from V and 0 bases from J, the gap between germline ends came to 11 bases. The CDR3 contains 14 residues. Germline V gives CDR1 GTSNPN, CDR2 SVGIG (reference sequence). The CDR3 bases are TGTGCCTGGACCCCCGGGACTAGCACAGATACGCAGTATTTT. This encodes CAWTPGTSTDTQYF.

This chain uses TRBV7-3 with TRBJ2-2; TRBD2 agrees at 13 bases. The CDR3 is 19 amino acids. V lost 5 bases and J lost 4; bases outside the gene matches: 13. Germline assignment: CDR1 SGHTA and CDR2 FQGTGA. In nucleotides, the CDR3 is TGTGCCAGCAGCCCTCAAAAACTAGCGGGAGGGCCCGGCACCGGGGAGCTGTTTTTT. Encoded protein: CASSPQKLAGGPGTGELFF.

Concerning this clone itself: This specimen includes other DNA sequences encoding the same CDR3. CDR3: CASSLGTSGKETQYF. The CDR3 DNA follows: TGCGCCAGCAGCTTGGGTACTAGCGGGAAAGAGACCCAGTACTTC. V gene TRBV5-1 combines with J gene TRBJ2-5, with 10 bases matching TRBD2. Germline V lookup: CDR1 SGHRS, CDR2 YFSETQ. The CDR3 consists of 15 residues. Trimming took 0 bases from V and 3 from J; bases not matched to a gene: 2.

The J gene is TRBJ2-3, the V gene TRBV5-4, with TRBD2 identical over 12 bases. J gave up 6 bases and V 4 bases, and 9 bases lay outside the gene matches. Germline V gene lookup returns CDR1 SGHNT and CDR2 YYREEE (reference sequence). The length of the CDR3 is 16 residues. The CDR3: CASSPRLAGVFDTQYF. The CDR3 DNA follows: TGTGCCAGCAGCCCGAGACTAGCGGGAGTTTTTGATACGCAGTATTTT.

J is TRBJ2-5 and V is TRBV6-5, with D maybe TRBD1 (5 bases). CDR1 is MNHEY, CDR2 SVGAGI, per germline. This CDR3 contains 15 residues. Trimming removed 0 bases at V and 1 base at J, with 9 bases between. The CDR3 is CASSYSWGSQETQYF. The CDR3 DNA sequence: TGTGCCAGCAGTTACTCTTGGGGCAGCCAAGAGACCCAGTACTTC.

This chain joins TRBV7-3 and TRBJ2-1, with TRBD2 matching over 9 bases. Germline V CDR1 and CDR2: SGHTA, FQGTGA. With V trimmed by 5 bases and J by 10 bases, 9 bases remained unmatched. The CDR3 has 14 amino acids. Written as DNA, the CDR3 is TGTGCCAGCAGCGACCTAGCGGGATACGGGGAGCAGTTCTTC. Translated, it gives CASSDLAGYGEQFF.

The chain has TRBV5-4 and TRBJ1-2; perhaps TRBD1 as D (6 bases). Trimming removed 0 bases from V and 5 bases from J, with 17 bases in between. The CDR3 is 16 amino acids. Germline V gene sequence: CDR1 SGHNT, CDR2 YYREEE (reference sequence). The CDR3 bases are TGTGCCAGCAGCTTGGTTCCTTGGGGGGCTGAGTATGGCTACACCTTC. This encodes CASSLVPWGAEYGYTF.

The chain joins TRBV7-2 to TRBJ2-7; 9 bases agree with TRBD2. The CDR3 loop spans 16 amino acids. With 5 bases clipped from V and 1 base from J, the junction kept 9 bases outside the gene matches. The germline CDR1 and CDR2 sequences are SGHTA and FQGNSA. The DNA of the CDR3 is TGTGCCAGCAGCAAGATTAGCGGGAGAGGTTCCTACGAGCAGTACTTC. Translating gives CASSKISGRGSYEQYF.

The chain has TRBV6-5 and TRBJ2-7; D is undetermined. The CDR3 runs to 13 residues. V was clipped by 5 bases and J by 6 bases, with 14 bases between them. The germline V gene has CDR1 MNHEY and CDR2 SVGAGI. CDR3 nucleotide sequence: TGTGCCAGCAGTCTAAGTCCCGCCGCCGAGCAGTACTTC. Translation: CASSLSPAAEQYF.